This TCR beta chain was sequenced for a study of blood T cell repertoires in COVID-19. Study context: Some COVID-19 samples were acute and others convalescent; all came from the United States, Italy and Spain. In each case, the material was cDNA or gDNA derived from T cells, B-cell-depleted T cells, or PBMCs.

In the authors' workflow: Reference gene primer amplification gave nucleated cell count estimates. The repertoire was sequenced with immunoSEQ multiplex PCR; TCRdb's copy has only in-frame clones and lacks some. V, J and clone size are those of that table, while D and trimming were read from the DNA. This sample has 120,000 or so clones, with about 80% found just once. This sequence was found in a man aged 40-49 years with active or convalescent COVID-19. Sequencing was done on a sample of peripheral blood.

CDR3 amino acids: CASRKTNFNTHEQFF. The CDR3 DNA follows: TGCGCCAGCAGGAAGACTAACTTCAATACTCATGAGCAGTTCTTC. V gene TRBV5-1 combines with J gene TRBJ2-1, with D maybe TRBD2 (5 bases). V lost 5 bases and J 8 bases, leaving 20 bases between the germline ends. Germline V CDR1 and CDR2: SGHRS, YFSETQ. CDR3 length equals 15 residues.